The next 11 T cell receptor beta chains were all read from a single sample in a study of blood T cell repertoires in COVID-19. The table came from immunoSEQ multiplex PCR; TCRdb's copy has only in-frame clones and leaves some out. The sample lists 250,000 or so clones, approximately 82% occurring once. The sequenced sample consisted of peripheral blood. Every receptor here comes from a man between 25 and 39 years old who had recovered from COVID-19.

CDR3 protein: CASAWTVTYEQYF. The CDR3 DNA sequence: TGTGCCAGCGCCTGGACAGTCACCTACGAGCAGTACTTC. This chain uses TRBV27 with TRBJ2-7, with D tentatively TRBD1 (6 bases). The V gene lost 8 bases and the J gene lost 2 bases, with 13 bases spanning the gap. The CDR3 length is 13 residues. Germline V gene data show CDR1 as MNHEY and CDR2 as SMNVEV (reference sequence).

J is TRBJ1-6 and V is TRBV5-4; D might be TRBD1 (5 bases). Deletions cut 4 bases from V and 9 bases from J, with 17 bases between. CDR3 length equals 15 residues. Germline-derived CDR1 and CDR2 are SGHNT and YYREEE (reference sequence). CDR3 amino acids: CASSALGGVRSPLHF. The CDR3 DNA follows: TGTGCCAGCAGCGCCTTGGGGGGTGTTCGTTCACCCCTCCACTTT.

The chain carries TRBV19 and TRBJ1-2, with D perhaps matching TRBD1 (5 bases). Per the germline V gene, CDR1 is LNHDA and CDR2 is SQIVND (reference sequence). V lost 5 bases and J lost 9, with 16 bases in between. The CDR3 covers 13 residues. The CDR3: CASSGGGGASYTF. CDR3 DNA sequence: TGTGCCAGTAGTGGGGGAGGCGGCGCGAGCTACACCTTC.

The chain links TRBV19 to TRBJ2-1; D perhaps matches TRBD1 (6 bases). V was shortened by 5 bases and J by 4 bases, with 12 bases between the two germline ends. Germline V gives CDR1 LNHDA, CDR2 SQIVND (reference sequence). The CDR3 sequence is 14 residues long. CDR3 DNA: TGTGCCAGTAGTCCGACAGGAACTTACAATGAGCAGTTCTTC. Residues: CASSPTGTYNEQFF.

CDR3 region: CASTPGFKPAGNQPQHF. CDR3 bases: TGCGCCAGCACCCCGGGTTTCAAACCGGCCGGCAATCAGCCCCAGCATTTT. V usage is TRBV10-2 and J usage is TRBJ1-5; D uncertain. This CDR3 comprises 17 residues. Trimming stripped 7 bases from V and 2 bases from J, with 21 bases between. Germline lookup yields CDR1 WSHSY and CDR2 SAAADI.

This clone was recorded once. J is TRBJ2-5 and V is TRBV6-6; D perhaps matches TRBD2 (6 bases). Germline V CDR1 and CDR2: MNHNY, SVGAGI (reference sequence). The CDR3 covers 12 residues. Trimming removed 8 bases at V and 2 bases at J, with 9 bases between. CDR3 coding DNA: TGTGCCAGCTCGGGGGTACAAGAGACCCAGTACTTC. Amino acids: CASSGVQETQYF.

The chain combines TRBV7-2 with TRBJ1-1, with D possibly TRBD1 on 5 matching bases. The germline V gene encodes CDR1 SGHTA and CDR2 FQGNSA. This CDR3 has 12 residues. V was cut by 5 bases and J by 11 bases, with 15 bases left in between. DNA for the CDR3: TGTGCCAGCAGCCGACGGGGCGGGATTGCTTTCTTT. This gives the protein CASSRRGGIAFF.

This clone has a handful of counts. The chain joins TRBV24-1 to TRBJ2-1, with TRBD2 identical over 7 bases. This CDR3 comprises 19 residues. Unmatched junction bases numbered 16, after V lost 4 bases and J lost 2 bases. The germline V gene has CDR1 KGHDR and CDR2 SFDVKD. The CDR3 loop reads CATSDPTAEGGSPYNEQFF. CDR3 in DNA: TGTGCCACCAGTGACCCAACCGCCGAGGGAGGGAGCCCCTACAATGAGCAGTTCTTC.

This clone appeared a few times. The rearrangement joins TRBV4-1 to TRBJ2-2, with D perhaps TRBD1 (5 bases). V was clipped by 0 bases and J by 1 base, with 15 bases between them. Germline CDR1 MGHRA, CDR2 YSYEKL. This CDR3 has 18 amino acids. The CDR3 DNA follows: TGCGCCAGCAGCCAAGATTGGGGCCTAATACAGAACACCGGGGAGCTGTTTTTT. The encoded protein is CASSQDWGLIQNTGELFF.

This sequence joins TRBV12-3 or TRBV12-4 and TRBJ1-5, with TRBD1 as a possible D gene (6 bases). The CDR3 runs to 12 residues. V was trimmed by 6 bases and J by 6 bases, leaving 9 bases between them. The CDR3 DNA is TGTGCCAGCAGATCGACAGGTCAGCCCCAGCATTTT. Residues: CASRSTGQPQHF.

J is TRBJ2-1 and V is TRBV5-6; D ambiguous. This CDR3 has 18 amino acids. The germline gives CDR1 SGHDT, CDR2 YYEEEE. Trimming took off 4 bases at V and 0 bases at J, with 20 bases between the two ends. The CDR3 sequence: CASSRRPLGRRSYNEQFF. The CDR3 region has the DNA TGTGCCAGCAGCCGACGCCCCCTAGGCCGCCGCTCCTACAATGAGCAGTTCTTC. Complete variable domain (other parts from reference TRBV5-6 and TRBJ2-1): DAGVTQSPTHLIKTRGQQVTLRCSPKSGHDTVSWYQQALGQGPQFIFQYYEEEERQRGNFPDRFSGHQFPNYSSELNVNALLLGDSALYLCASSRRPLGRRSYNEQFFGPGTRLTVL.